This entry describes one TCR beta chain. There are many counts of this clone. Its antigen specificity is not known. No quality values exist for individual bases; no much larger clone is one base distant. The data were taken from a study of metastatic and nonmetastatic thyroid tumors (dated by TCRdb to between 2020 and 2021). Context from the whole study: The researchers compared repertoires between peripheral blood samples and tumor or nodule tissue samples from patients with malignant or benign thyroid disease. The research as a whole found: In both blood and tumor samples, TCR beta diversity was reported to be significantly higher in malignant tumors than in benign nodules.

The library relied on PCR. Sequencing was carried out with an Illumina HiSeq 4000. The TCR beta-chain CDR3 region of each patient was profiled by high-throughput sequencing. On the authors' methods: The researchers built a classifier to tell apart papillary thyroid cancer patients with distant metastasis, based on CDR3 differences among clinicopathological groups. Repertoire diversity was assessed with the Shannon index, and tumor-blood repertoire similarity with the Morisita-Horn index. TCRdb trimmed public reads at Q25 via fastp, called clones via MiXCR and kept in-frame beta chains. TCRdb's processing, not the authors', yielded these V and J calls. In all, the sample holds some 30,000 clones, and 30% of those were seen once. The ten biggest clones cover approximately 30% of the sample. Before undergoing thyroid surgery, none of the patients had been given any kind of treatment. Patient clinical samples collected from about 2011 to 2018 were retrospectively analysed using T-cell receptor beta sequencing.

The germline ends are 5 bases apart after V is trimmed by 0 bases and J by 3 bases. The CDR3, cysteine through phenylalanine, is 13 amino acids long. The kept DNA is CDR3 alone, 39 bases in frame from the first base. The germline V gene (reference sequence) gives CDR1 as DFQATT and CDR2 as SNEGSKA. The sequenced sample was blood. The chain is made from TRBV20-1 and TRBJ1-4; a confident D gene designation cannot be given. This receptor was obtained from a female donor with papillary thyroid cancer or a benign thyroid nodule (not recorded which). Some clones in this sample may be carry-over from other donors' samples. The bases read TGCAGTGCTAGAGATATTTCTAATGAAAAACTGTTTTTT. Translated, this gives CSARDISNEKLFF.